This TCR beta chain was captured in a study of Tregs in tolerant kidney transplant recipients. Study-wide points: Tregs expanded with activated donor B cells seemed most donor-specific.

Thawed PBMCs were FACS-sorted into unstimulated CD4+CD25+CD127- regulatory T cells, CD4+CD25- non-regulatory cells, CD4 and CD8 cells. The repertoire was sequenced with immunoSEQ multiplex PCR; TCRdb's copy has only in-frame clones and lacks some. Among about 72,000 clones listed, around 90% were seen once. Trimming stripped 5 bases from V and 0 bases from J, with 13 bases between. The germline V gene encodes CDR1 SGHVS and CDR2 FNYEAQ. The CDR3 sequence is 15 residues long. Comment on this clone: The antigen is not known.

The TCR comes from a human donor who received a combined kidney and bone marrow transplant. The chain recombines TRBV7-6 with TRBJ1-1; the D gene is possibly TRBD1 (6 bases). Specimen: CD8+ T cells from blood, collected before the transplant. DNA of the CDR3: TGTGCCAGCAGCGAGGACAGCAGGATGAACACTGAAGCTTTCTTT. It encodes CASSEDSRMNTEAFF. Based on the CDR3 plus reference TRBV7-6 and TRBJ1-1, the full variable domain is GAGVSQSPRYKVTKRGQDVALRCDPISGHVSLYWYRQALGQGPEFLTYFNYEAQQDKSGLPNDRFSAERPEGSISTLTIQRTEQRDSAMYRCASSEDSRMNTEAFFGQGTRLTVV.